Below are 23 T cell receptor beta chains sequenced from a single sample in a study of regulatory T cells in long-lasting Graves disease. CDR3 regions were amplified by Arm-PCR using iRepertoire HTBI primers to build TCR beta libraries. TCRdb re-called the multiplex PCR reads with MiXCR, one entry per CDR3 protein. The sample has 540,000 or so distinct CDR3 sequences, approximately 13% seen once. The sample's time point: newly diagnosed GD, antithyroid drugs for less than 3 months. RNA extracted from PBMCs served as the sequencing template. The sample was also reused in another study, on T cells in Graves' hyperthyroidism and ophthalmopathy.

Sample: peripheral blood mononuclear cells (PBMCs), taken at new diagnosis, from a patient treated with antithyroid drugs. The origin of the receptors is a man under 40 with Graves disease.

The chain has TRBV12-5 and TRBJ2-7, with no clear D. Per the germline V gene, CDR1 is LGHNT and CDR2 is FRNRAP. V lost 3 bases and J 3 bases, leaving 12 bases between the germline ends. The CDR3 contains 14 residues. CDR3 bases: TGTGCTAGTGGTTTCTTAGGCGGAAACTACGAGCAGTACTTC. It encodes CASGFLGGNYEQYF.

This clonotype was detected only a few times. The chain has TRBV27 and TRBJ1-2; D uncertain. The CDR3 runs 16 residues. From germline, CDR1 is MNHEY and CDR2 SMNVEV (reference sequence). V was shortened by 2 bases and J by 2 bases, with 15 bases between the two germline ends. CDR3 nucleotides: TGTGCCAGCAGTTTAAGCCCCCGGGGTGGGAACTATGGCTACACCTTC. Its translation: CASSLSPRGGNYGYTF.

This clonotype was seen ten or more times. J is TRBJ1-1 and V is TRBV7-2, with D possibly being TRBD1 (6 bases). The CDR3 runs to 16 residues. V lost 1 base and J 5 bases, leaving 17 bases between the germline ends. Germline V gene sequence: CDR1 SGHTA, CDR2 FQGNSA. The CDR3 coding sequence is TGTGCCAGCAGCTTAGAAATGACAGGATTGGGAACTGAAGCTTTCTTT. Translation gives CASSLEMTGLGTEAFF.

This sequence joins TRBV11-2 and TRBJ2-1, with TRBD2 matching 13 bases. The germline gives CDR1 SGHAT, CDR2 FQNNGV. This CDR3 has 14 amino acids. With 8 bases clipped from V and 8 bases from J, the junction kept 6 bases outside the gene matches. The DNA of the CDR3 is TGTGCCAGCGCTTGGACTAGCGGGAGCGATGAGCAGTTCTTC. Its translation: CASAWTSGSDEQFF. Based on the CDR3 plus reference TRBV11-2 and TRBJ2-1, the full variable domain is EAGVAQSPRYKIIEKRQSVAFWCNPISGHATLYWYQQILGQGPKLLIQFQNNGVVDDSQLPKDRFSAERLKGVDSTLKIQPAKLEDSAVYLCASAWTSGSDEQFFGPGTRLTVL.

This chain joins TRBV5-5 and TRBJ2-7; D is tentatively TRBD1 or TRBD2 (5 bases each). This CDR3 has 15 residues. V lost 2 bases and J lost 2, with 14 bases in between. Germline-derived CDR1 and CDR2 are SGHKS and YYEKEE (reference sequence). CDR3 amino acids: CASSFSGTAPYEQYF. In DNA form, the CDR3 reads TGTGCCAGCAGCTTTTCCGGGACGGCCCCCTACGAGCAGTACTTC.

The chain joins TRBV11-3 to TRBJ2-1; 7 positions match TRBD2. CDR1 and CDR2 (germline): SGHNT, YENEEA. Trimming took 3 bases from V and 8 from J; bases not matched to a gene: 10. The CDR3 covers 15 residues. Written as DNA, the CDR3 is TGTGCCAGCAGCTTTCGGGAGGCCGGAGCGGATGAGCAGTTCTTC. It translates to CASSFREAGADEQFF.

This clonotype appeared many times. The chain employs TRBV2 and TRBJ2-1, with TRBD2 as a possible D gene (6 bases). The V gene's germline CDR1 is SNHLY and CDR2 FYNNEI. This CDR3 comprises 14 residues. V was trimmed by 8 bases and J by 0 bases, leaving 11 bases between them. This chain's CDR3 is CASLGLPSYNEQFF. The CDR3 coding sequence is TGTGCCAGCTTGGGACTTCCCTCCTACAATGAGCAGTTCTTC.

This clonotype has ten or more counts. V is TRBV2 and J is TRBJ2-1; D may be TRBD1 (6 bases). The V gene lost 6 bases and the J gene lost 2 bases, with 14 bases spanning the gap. Germline V gene sequence: CDR1 SNHLY, CDR2 FYNNEI. CDR3 size: 15 residues. CDR3 region: CASSQEGVAYNEQFF. The CDR3 DNA is TGTGCCAGCAGCCAAGAGGGGGTCGCCTACAATGAGCAGTTCTTC. The full variable domain, its missing parts supplied by reference TRBV2 and TRBJ2-1, is EPEVTQTPSHQVTQMGQEVILRCVPISNHLYFYWYRQILGQKVEFLVSFYNNEISEKSEIFDDQFSVERPDGSNFTLKIRSTKLEDSAMYFCASSQEGVAYNEQFFGPGTRLTVL.

This clonotype was recorded many times. This chain links TRBV9 with TRBJ1-1, with TRBD1 matching over 7 bases. The germline V gene has CDR1 SGDLS and CDR2 YYNGEE. J lost 6 bases, V lost 3 bases, and 8 bases had no gene match. This CDR3 is built from 14 residues. In DNA form, the CDR3 reads TGTGCCAGCAGCGGACCGGGACAGCGGGCTGAAGCTTTCTTT. Its translation is CASSGPGQRAEAFF.

The chain carries TRBV5-5 and TRBJ1-5; D might be TRBD1 (5 bases). Trimming shortened V by 5 bases and J by 3 bases, and 15 bases separated the two germline ends. The germline V gene has CDR1 SGHKS and CDR2 YYEKEE (reference sequence). The CDR3 totals 15 residues. The CDR3 here is CASRGVGDSNQPQHF. The CDR3 region has the DNA TGTGCCAGCAGGGGGGTAGGGGATTCCAATCAGCCCCAGCATTTT.

This chain joins TRBV10-3 and TRBJ2-3; D is unresolved. Germline-derived CDR1 and CDR2 are ENHRY and SYGVKD. CDR3 length: 12 residues. Trimming took off 2 bases at V and 5 bases at J, with 5 bases between the two ends. The CDR3 DNA reads as TGTGCCATCAGTGAGGATGGAGATACGCAGTATTTT. The encoded protein is CAISEDGDTQYF.

This clonotype was recorded many times. The chain links TRBV11-2 to TRBJ2-5; 7 bases are shared with TRBD2. CDR1 is SGHAT, CDR2 FQNNGV, per germline. The ends lost 1 base at V and 5 bases at J; junction bases unmatched: 10. The CDR3 has 16 residues. This CDR3 reads CASSLARGNGFETQYF. CDR3 nucleotides: TGTGCCAGCAGCTTAGCGCGGGGGAACGGCTTTGAGACCCAGTACTTC.

The chain links TRBV3-1 to TRBJ2-5; 8 positions match TRBD1. CDR1 and CDR2 from the germline V gene are LGHDT and YNNKEL (reference sequence). The CDR3 length is 13 residues. The trim removed 6 bases at V and 5 bases at J, leaving 5 bases unmatched. DNA for the CDR3: TGTGCCAGCAGAACACAGGGGGGTGAGACCCAGTACTTC. Translation gives CASRTQGGETQYF.

This clonotype was recorded at least ten times. The rearrangement uses TRBV6-1 and TRBJ2-1; possibly TRBD2 for D (6 bases). The germline gives CDR1 MNHNS, CDR2 SASEGT. The CDR3 totals 14 residues. V was shortened by 0 bases and J by 6 bases, with 9 bases between the two germline ends. The chain's CDR3 is CASSEAPGLNEQFF. CDR3 DNA: TGTGCCAGCAGTGAAGCTCCGGGACTCAATGAGCAGTTCTTC.

V usage is TRBV19 and J usage is TRBJ2-1; D uncertain. The germline V and J ends were trimmed by 7 bases and 10 bases, with 20 bases remaining between them. From germline, CDR1 is LNHDA and CDR2 SQIVND (reference sequence). The CDR3 is 14 amino acids. The CDR3 nucleotides are TGTGCCAGTAAGGGAACAATCCCTCGAGAGGAGCAGTTCTTC. Its protein product is CASKGTIPREEQFF.

CDR3: CASTGLAETQGTLGETQYF. CDR3 sequence (DNA): TGTGCCAGCACCGGACTAGCGGAGACTCAAGGGACCCTCGGTGAGACCCAGTACTTC. The rearrangement joins TRBV2 to TRBJ2-5; TRBD2 matches at 10 bases. J was trimmed by 5 bases and V by 7 bases; bases with no gene match: 22. This CDR3 comprises 19 residues. The germline V gene has CDR1 SNHLY and CDR2 FYNNEI.

This clonotype occurred many times. CDR3 protein: CSVESSAGEQYF. As DNA, the CDR3 is TGCAGCGTTGAAAGCTCGGCGGGCGAGCAGTACTTC. The chain employs TRBV29-1 and TRBJ2-7; D might be TRBD2 (5 bases). V lost 2 bases, J lost 6 bases, and 11 bases lay in between. Germline lookup yields CDR1 SQVTM and CDR2 ANQGSEA. The CDR3 sequence is 12 residues long.

This clonotype was found a few times. The chain is built from TRBV12-3 or TRBV12-4 and TRBJ2-1; 7 nucleotides line up with TRBD2. The CDR3 sequence is 20 residues long. V lost 6 bases to trimming and J lost 0 bases; unmatched junction nucleotides: 20. CDR3 sequence (DNA): TGTGCCAGCAGCGCCTGGGGAGGGGATTTTATCGAAAGCTCCTACAATGAGCAGTTCTTC. This sequence encodes CASSAWGGDFIESSYNEQFF.

This chain connects TRBV7-9 to TRBJ2-3; 7 bases match TRBD2. The DNA end is more similar to TRBJ2-7, so the J call may be wrong. CDR1 is SEHNR, CDR2 FQNEAQ, per germline (reference sequence). The CDR3 totals 14 residues. CDR3 nucleotide sequence: TGTGCCAGCAGTTTATGGAGAGGTCTAGCGGCACAGTACTTC. It specifies CASSLWRGLAAQYF.

Ten or more counts support this clonotype. The rearrangement links TRBV5-8 to TRBJ2-5, with 12 bases identical to TRBD2. Per germline, CDR1 SGHTS and CDR2 YDEGEE. Unmatched junction bases numbered 5, after V lost 4 bases and J lost 1 base. The CDR3 is made up of 16 amino acids. For the CDR3, the DNA is TGTGCCAGCAGCCGCGGGACTAGCGGGCCCCAAGAGACCCAGTACTTC. Amino acids: CASSRGTSGPQETQYF.

This clonotype was observed once. A far larger clone is one base from this, pointing to a likely read error. This rearrangement joins TRBV5-1 to TRBJ2-1, with D perhaps assigned TRBD1 or TRBD2 (5 bases each). The germline V and J ends were trimmed by 2 bases and 10 bases, with 19 bases remaining between them. The CDR3 length is 15 residues. Germline CDR1 is SGHRS and CDR2 is YFSETQ. The CDR3 region is CASSFGANSFSEQFF. The CDR3 DNA sequence: TGCGCCAGCAGCTTCGGGGCCAACTCCTTCTCCGAGCAGTTCTTC.

This clonotype showed up many times. This sequence joins TRBV6-1 and TRBJ1-2; D perhaps matches TRBD1 (5 bases). The V gene's germline CDR1 is MNHNS and CDR2 SASEGT. V lost 3 bases, J lost 8 bases, and 10 bases lay in between. CDR3 length: 12 amino acids. CDR3 protein: CASSDRAGGYTF. DNA for the CDR3: TGTGCCAGCAGTGACAGGGCGGGGGGCTACACCTTC.

There are many counts of this clonotype. The V gene is TRBV2, the J gene TRBJ1-2, with TRBD1 matching 8 bases. The J segment lost 8 bases and the V segment lost 6 bases, leaving 11 bases of the junction unmatched. This CDR3 region has 14 residues. Germline V CDR1 and CDR2: SNHLY, FYNNEI. The CDR3 loop reads CASRDSGTGSGYTF. DNA of the CDR3: TGTGCCAGCAGAGACTCCGGGACAGGCAGCGGCTACACCTTC. The whole variable domain, filled in from reference TRBV2 and TRBJ1-2, reads EPEVTQTPSHQVTQMGQEVILRCVPISNHLYFYWYRQILGQKVEFLVSFYNNEISEKSEIFDDQFSVERPDGSNFTLKIRSTKLEDSAMYFCASRDSGTGSGYTFGSGTRLTVV.